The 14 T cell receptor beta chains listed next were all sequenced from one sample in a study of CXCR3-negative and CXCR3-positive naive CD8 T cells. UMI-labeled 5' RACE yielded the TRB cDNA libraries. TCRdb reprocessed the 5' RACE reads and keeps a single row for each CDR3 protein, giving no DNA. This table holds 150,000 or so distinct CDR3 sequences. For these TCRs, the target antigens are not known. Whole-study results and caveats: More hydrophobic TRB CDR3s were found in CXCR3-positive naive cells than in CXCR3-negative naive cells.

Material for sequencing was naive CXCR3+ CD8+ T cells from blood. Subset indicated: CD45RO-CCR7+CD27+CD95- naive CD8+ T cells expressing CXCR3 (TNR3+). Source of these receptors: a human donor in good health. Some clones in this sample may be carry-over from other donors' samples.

The CDR3 spells CASRSGLNEQFF. This chain joins TRBV5-1 and TRBJ2-1; the TCRdb call, TRBD2, lacks DNA for checking. CDR3 length: 12 amino acids. Germline lookup yields CDR1 SGHRS and CDR2 YFSETQ.

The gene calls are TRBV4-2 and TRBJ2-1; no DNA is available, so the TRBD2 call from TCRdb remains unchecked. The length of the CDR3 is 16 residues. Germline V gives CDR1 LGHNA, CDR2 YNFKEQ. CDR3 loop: CASSQDLSGSYNEQFF.

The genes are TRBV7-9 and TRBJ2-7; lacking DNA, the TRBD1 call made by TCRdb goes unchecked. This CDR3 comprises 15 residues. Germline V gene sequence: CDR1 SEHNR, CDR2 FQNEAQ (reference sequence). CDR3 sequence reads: CASSLEDSWGYEQYF.

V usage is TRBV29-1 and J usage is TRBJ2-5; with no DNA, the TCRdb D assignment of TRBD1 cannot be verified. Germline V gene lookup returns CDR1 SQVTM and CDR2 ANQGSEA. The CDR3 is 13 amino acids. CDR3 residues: CSALTAYQETQYF.

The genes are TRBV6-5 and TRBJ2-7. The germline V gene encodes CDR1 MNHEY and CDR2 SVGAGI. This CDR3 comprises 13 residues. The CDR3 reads CASSYGLGNEQYF.

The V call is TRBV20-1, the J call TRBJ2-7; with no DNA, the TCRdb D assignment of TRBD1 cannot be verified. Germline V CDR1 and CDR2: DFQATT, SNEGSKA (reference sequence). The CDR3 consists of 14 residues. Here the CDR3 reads CSARGGVVRDEQYF.

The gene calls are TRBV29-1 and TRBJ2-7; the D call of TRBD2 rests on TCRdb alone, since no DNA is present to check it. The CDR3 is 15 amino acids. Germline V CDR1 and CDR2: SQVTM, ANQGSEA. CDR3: CSVEDPNSGTYEQYF.

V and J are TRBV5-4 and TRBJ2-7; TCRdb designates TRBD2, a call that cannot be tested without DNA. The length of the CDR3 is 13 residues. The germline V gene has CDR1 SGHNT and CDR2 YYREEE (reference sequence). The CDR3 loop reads CASKRDLTYEQYF.

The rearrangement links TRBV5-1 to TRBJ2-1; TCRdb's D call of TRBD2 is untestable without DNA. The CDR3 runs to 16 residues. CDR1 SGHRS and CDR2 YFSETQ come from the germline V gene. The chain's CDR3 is CASSLSVAGVLDEQFF.

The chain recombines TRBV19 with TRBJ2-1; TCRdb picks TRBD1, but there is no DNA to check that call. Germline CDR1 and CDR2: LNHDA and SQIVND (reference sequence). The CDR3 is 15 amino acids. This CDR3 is CASSRGGSSYNEQFF.

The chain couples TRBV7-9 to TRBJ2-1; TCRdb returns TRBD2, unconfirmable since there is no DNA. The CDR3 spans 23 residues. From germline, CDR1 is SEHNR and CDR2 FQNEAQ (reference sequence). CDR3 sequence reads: CASSSPRTESTWREGLSYNEQFF.

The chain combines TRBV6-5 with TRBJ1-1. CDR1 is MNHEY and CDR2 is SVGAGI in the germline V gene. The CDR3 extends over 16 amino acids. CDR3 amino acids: CASSYLLTTRGTEAFF.

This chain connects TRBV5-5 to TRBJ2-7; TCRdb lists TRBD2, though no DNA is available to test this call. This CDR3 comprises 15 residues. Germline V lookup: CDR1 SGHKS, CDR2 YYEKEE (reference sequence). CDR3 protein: CASSLRDLSSYEQYF.

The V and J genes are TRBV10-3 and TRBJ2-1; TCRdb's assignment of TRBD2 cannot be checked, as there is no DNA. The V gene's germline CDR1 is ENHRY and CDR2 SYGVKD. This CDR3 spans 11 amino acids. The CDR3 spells CAISEGPEQFF.